A selection of T cell receptor beta chains follows, all from one sample in a study of OX40 agonist ivuxolimab in advanced cancers. Clones were read by immunoSEQ multiplex PCR, and TCRdb kept only the in-frame ones, dropping some. The sample lists about 31,000 clones, less than 90% seen once, with around 29% in the top ten. The specimen comprised CD4+ or CD8+ T cells sorted from blood, sampled in a trial of the OX40 agonist ivuxolimab. Source of these receptors: an adult with an advanced solid tumor such as melanoma, head and neck, liver or kidney cancer. CDR3s include the opening cysteine and the closing phenylalanine or tryptophan. D genes are given only for firm matches. Expanded clones are given a class, and other clones once, few, many or no size at all.

D gene	clone size	V gene	CDR3 protein
.	once	TRBV6-1	CASSEMGGVVYEQYF
.	.	TRBV5-6	CASSLRQFPKDTQYF
TRBD2	.	TRBV27	CASSLGTKNEQFF
.	once	TRBV9	CASSPQGETKNIQYF
.	.	TRBV9	CASSVGVSGAIVKNIQYF
.	.	TRBV6-5	CASKPGFHTEAFF
.	.	TRBV14	CASSHSGGELFF
TRBD1	.	TRBV7-9	CASSTGGVRGYTF
.	few	TRBV9	CASSDTAYGYTF
.	.	TRBV10-3	CAISERGMEQETQYF